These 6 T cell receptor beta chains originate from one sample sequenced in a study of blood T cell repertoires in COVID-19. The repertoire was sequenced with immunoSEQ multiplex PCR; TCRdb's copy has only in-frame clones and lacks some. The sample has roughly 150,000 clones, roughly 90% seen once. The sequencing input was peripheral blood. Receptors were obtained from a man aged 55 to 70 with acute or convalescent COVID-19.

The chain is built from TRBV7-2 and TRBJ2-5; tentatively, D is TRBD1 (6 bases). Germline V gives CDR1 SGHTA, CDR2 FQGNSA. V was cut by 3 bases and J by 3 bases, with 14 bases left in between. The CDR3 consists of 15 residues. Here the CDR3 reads CASSFYRVQEETQYF. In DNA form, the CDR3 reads TGTGCCAGCAGCTTTTACAGGGTCCAGGAAGAGACCCAGTACTTC.

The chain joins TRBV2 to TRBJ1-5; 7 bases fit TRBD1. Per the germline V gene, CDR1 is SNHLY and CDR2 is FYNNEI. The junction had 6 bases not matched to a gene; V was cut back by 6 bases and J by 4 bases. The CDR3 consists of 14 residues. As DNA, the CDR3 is TGTGCCAGCAGGATCGACAGGGTAAATCAGCCCCAGCATTTT. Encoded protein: CASRIDRVNQPQHF. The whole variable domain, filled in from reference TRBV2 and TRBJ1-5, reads EPEVTQTPSHQVTQMGQEVILRCVPISNHLYFYWYRQILGQKVEFLVSFYNNEISEKSEIFDDQFSVERPDGSNFTLKIRSTKLEDSAMYFCASRIDRVNQPQHFGDGTRLSIL.

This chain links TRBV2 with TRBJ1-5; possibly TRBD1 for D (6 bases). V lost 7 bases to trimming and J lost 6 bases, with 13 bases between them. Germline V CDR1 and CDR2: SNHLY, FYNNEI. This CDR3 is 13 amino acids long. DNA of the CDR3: TGTGCCAGCACCCAGTACAGGGCTCAGCCCCAGCATTTT. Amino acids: CASTQYRAQPQHF. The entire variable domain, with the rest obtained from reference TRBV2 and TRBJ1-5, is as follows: EPEVTQTPSHQVTQMGQEVILRCVPISNHLYFYWYRQILGQKVEFLVSFYNNEISEKSEIFDDQFSVERPDGSNFTLKIRSTKLEDSAMYFCASTQYRAQPQHFGDGTRLSIL.

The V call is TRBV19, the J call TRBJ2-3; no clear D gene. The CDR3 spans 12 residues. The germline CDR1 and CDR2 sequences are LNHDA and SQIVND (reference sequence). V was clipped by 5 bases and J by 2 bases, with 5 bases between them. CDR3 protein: CASSFYTDTQYF. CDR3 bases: TGTGCCAGTAGTTTCTACACAGATACGCAGTATTTT.

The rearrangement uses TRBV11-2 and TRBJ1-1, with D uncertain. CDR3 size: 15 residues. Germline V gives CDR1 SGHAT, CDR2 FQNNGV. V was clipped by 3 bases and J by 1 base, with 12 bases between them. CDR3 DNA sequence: TGTGCCAGCAGCTTTCCACAGAGACAGAACACTGAAGCTTTCTTT. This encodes CASSFPQRQNTEAFF. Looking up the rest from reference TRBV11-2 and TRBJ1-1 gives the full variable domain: EAGVAQSPRYKIIEKRQSVAFWCNPISGHATLYWYQQILGQGPKLLIQFQNNGVVDDSQLPKDRFSAERLKGVDSTLKIQPAKLEDSAVYLCASSFPQRQNTEAFFGQGTRLTVV.

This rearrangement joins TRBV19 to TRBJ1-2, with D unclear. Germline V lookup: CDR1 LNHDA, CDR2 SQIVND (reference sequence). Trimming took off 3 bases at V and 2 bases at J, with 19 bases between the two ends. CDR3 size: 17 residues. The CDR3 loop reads CASSIPLPGPGNYGYTF. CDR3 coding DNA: TGTGCCAGTAGTATCCCTCTCCCGGGTCCGGGGAACTATGGCTACACCTTC.